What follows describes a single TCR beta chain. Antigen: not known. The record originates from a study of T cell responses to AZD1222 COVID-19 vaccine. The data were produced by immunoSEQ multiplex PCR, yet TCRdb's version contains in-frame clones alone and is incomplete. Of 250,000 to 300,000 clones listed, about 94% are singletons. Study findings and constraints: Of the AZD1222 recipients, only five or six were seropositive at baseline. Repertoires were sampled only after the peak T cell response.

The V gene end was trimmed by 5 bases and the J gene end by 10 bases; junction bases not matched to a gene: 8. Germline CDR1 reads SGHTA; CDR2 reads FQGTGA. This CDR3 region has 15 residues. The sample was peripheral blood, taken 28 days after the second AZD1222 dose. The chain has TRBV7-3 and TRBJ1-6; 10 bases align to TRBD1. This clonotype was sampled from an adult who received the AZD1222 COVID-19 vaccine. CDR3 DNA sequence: TGTGCCAGCAGCCTAAGGGACAGGGGAGGATCACCCCTCCACTTT. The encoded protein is CASSLRDRGGSPLHF.